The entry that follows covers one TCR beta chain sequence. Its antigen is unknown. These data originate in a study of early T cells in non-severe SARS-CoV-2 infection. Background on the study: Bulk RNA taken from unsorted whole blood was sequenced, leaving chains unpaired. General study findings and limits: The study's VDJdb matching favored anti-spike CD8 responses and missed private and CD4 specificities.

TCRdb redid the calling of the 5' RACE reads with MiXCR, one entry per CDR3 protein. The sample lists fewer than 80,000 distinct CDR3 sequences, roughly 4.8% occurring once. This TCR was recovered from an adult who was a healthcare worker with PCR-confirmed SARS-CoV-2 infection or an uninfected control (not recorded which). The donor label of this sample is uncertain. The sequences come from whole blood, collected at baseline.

This chain's CDR3 is CASSASTVYNEQFF. CDR3 nucleotides: TGTGCCAGCAGCGCCTCGACAGTATACAATGAGCAGTTCTTC. The chain links TRBV7-9 to TRBJ2-1, with D perhaps matching TRBD1 (5 bases). This CDR3 is 14 amino acids long. Germline CDR1 and CDR2: SEHNR and FQNEAQ (reference sequence). Trimming removed 5 bases at V and 4 bases at J, with 12 bases between.